The 7 T cell receptor beta chains in this list originate from one sample, sequenced in a study of shared clonotypes between healthy human individuals. In the naive CD8 group, cells lacked CD45RO and were positively selected for CCR7, so terminally differentiated effector memory CD45RA+ cells were left out. Method: immunoSEQ multiplex PCR; TCRdb's copy keeps in-frame clones and lacks some. There are about 2.1 million clones in the sample; 85% to 95% occur only once, and 1.5% to 2% lies in the top ten. Sequences were obtained from naive CD8+ T cells from PBMCs. All receptors derive from a man younger than 35 in good health. Some clones in this sample may be carry-over from other donors' samples.

This clone is a singleton in its sample. The rearrangement links TRBV27 to TRBJ2-7; 7 bases align to TRBD1. Losses at the gene ends were 8 bases for V and 2 bases for J; bases not matched to a gene: 9. Germline V gene lookup returns CDR1 MNHEY and CDR2 SMNVEV (reference sequence). CDR3 length equals 14 residues. Here the CDR3 reads CASRLWTGAYEQYF. Here the CDR3 DNA reads TGTGCCAGCCGCCTTTGGACAGGAGCCTACGAGCAGTACTTC.

This chain connects TRBV15 to TRBJ2-7; no firm D call. Germline V gene data show CDR1 as LNHNV and CDR2 as YYDKDF (reference sequence). This CDR3 contains 15 residues. The germline V and J ends were trimmed by 1 base and 0 bases, with 10 bases remaining between them. The CDR3 coding sequence is TGTGCCACCAGCAGAGGCCAGGCTCTCTCCTACGAGCAGTACTTC. It specifies CATSRGQALSYEQYF.

The V and J genes are TRBV9 and TRBJ2-2; 8 bases align to TRBD2. Germline CDR1 and CDR2: SGDLS and YYNGEE. V lost 4 bases and J lost 3; bases outside the gene matches: 11. The CDR3 is made up of 17 amino acids. CDR3 protein: CASSTPRGGVDTGELFF. The CDR3 DNA is TGTGCCAGCAGCACCCCCCGGGGGGGGGTGGACACCGGGGAGCTGTTTTTT.

This chain links TRBV28 with TRBJ2-3; D remains unclear. The CDR3 has 12 amino acids. Germline V gene lookup returns CDR1 MDHEN and CDR2 SYDVKM. V was cut by 4 bases and J by 4 bases, with 6 bases left in between. This CDR3 is CASSSSPDTQYF. The CDR3 DNA is TGTGCCAGCAGTTCGAGCCCAGATACGCAGTATTTT.

V usage is TRBV28 and J usage is TRBJ1-2, with D maybe TRBD1 (6 bases). The V gene lost 6 bases and the J gene lost 7 bases, with 27 bases spanning the gap. The CDR3 is made up of 17 amino acids. The germline V gene has CDR1 MDHEN and CDR2 SYDVKM. For the CDR3, the DNA is TGTGCCAGCAGCCGTAGGCGGGACAAAGTTGGATCGGGTGGCTACACCTTC. Translation: CASSRRRDKVGSGGYTF.

This CDR3 reads CASSLDVLEQFF. For the CDR3, the DNA is TGTGCCAGCAGTTTAGACGTTCTTGAGCAGTTCTTC. The V call is TRBV28, the J call TRBJ2-1; D remains unclear. The CDR3 runs 12 residues. Trimming left V 2 bases short and J 9 bases short, with 8 bases between. Germline loops: CDR1 MDHEN, CDR2 SYDVKM.

The V call is TRBV27, the J call TRBJ1-5, with a tentative D call TRBD1 (5 bases). The CDR3 is 15 amino acids. V lost 10 bases to trimming and J lost 7 bases, with 23 bases between them. Germline V gene lookup returns CDR1 MNHEY and CDR2 SMNVEV (reference sequence). The CDR3, as DNA: TGTGCCACCCAGCAGGCCCCCAGGGTGGTGCAGCCCCAGCATTTT. The encoded protein is CATQQAPRVVQPQHF.